This TCR beta chain was identified in a study of blood T cells in healthy people across ages (dated by TCRdb to the mid-2010s). In the study overall: In model experiments, template switching captured about one uniquely barcoded TCR beta cDNA molecule for every two T cells. To avoid experimental bias, donors of different ages were distributed randomly across sequencing lanes. Using deep sequencing normalized with unique cDNA molecular identifiers, the study measured how TCR beta repertoire diversity changes with age. Four age groups were formed from the donors: young (average approximately 15 years), middle-aged (around 41), aged (around 62) and long-lived (around 82). The study analyzed two additional independent replicas of 1 million unique cDNA reads from the same blood draw for two donors, one aged 18 to 29 and one aged 80 or older. The full study reports these points: Observed TCR beta diversity per million T cells fell roughly linearly with age, and a significant reduction was already apparent by age around 39. Estimates of total diversity from one million sequenced T cells were regarded as lower bounds and underestimates. Observed TCR beta diversity correlated strongly with the percentage of naive T cells measured by flow cytometry. Because the CMV infection status of the donors was unknown, age-related changes in expanded clonotypes may potentially have been confounded. Compared with the aged group, the long-lived group had more naive CD4+ T cells, fewer expanded clones and increased TCR diversity, suggesting age selection. Bulk unsorted PBMC profiling prevented conclusive comparison of naive and antigen-experienced compartments.

To prepare the library, 5' RACE was applied. Sequencing took place on an Illumina HiSeq 2500. The second PCR ran for about 7 to 11 cycles and used a J-beta primer mix along with a sample-barcoded 5' primer. A template-switch 5' adaptor carrying 12 random nucleotides introduced a unique molecular identifier onto each TCR beta cDNA molecule. Each sample yielded at least 3 million CDR3-containing paired-end reads. First-strand cDNA was synthesized from all RNA with the Mint cDNA synthesis kit, primed by a TRBC-specific oligonucleotide. Following uracil-DNA glycosylase treatment, all cDNA underwent a first 18-cycle PCR with the universal primers M1SS and BC2_uni_R. Concerning the study's data processing: Each sample was normalized by randomly selecting 1 million high-quality reads, each carrying a distinct molecular identifier. Reads sharing molecular identifiers were discarded rather than binned into consensus sequences. MiTCR, set to a Q25 quality threshold and the strictest error-elimination algorithm, was used for CDR3 identification, clonotype clustering and error correction. A nonparametric unseen species model using Euler transformation provided a lower-bound estimate of total TCR beta diversity. Through fastp at Q25 and MiXCR, TCRdb rebuilt clones from the public reads, retaining in-frame beta chains. Identical CDR3 proteins give one entry, which carries the most common genes and DNA. The V and J calls shown here were made by TCRdb, not taken from the authors' results. The sample table holds some 900,000 distinct CDR3 sequences, of which about 44% were seen once. Together, the top ten hold under 15% of the sample.

The 39 donors, aged roughly 6 to 95 years, were systemically healthy Caucasian individuals from Russia. Each donor gave 9 to 10 milliliters of peripheral blood, collected into EDTA-treated Vacutainer tubes. Ficoll-Paque density-gradient centrifugation was used to isolate PBMCs, with at least 7 million obtained per sample. Total RNA, at least 5.5 micrograms per sample, was extracted from PBMCs with Trizol reagent. For every donor, an aliquot of PBMCs went through flow cytometry to measure the percentages of naive CD45RAhigh/CD27high T cells. This clonotype occurred a few times. Its antigen is not yet known. The record has no base qualities; no much larger clone is one base away. For CDR1 and CDR2, the germline V gene (reference sequence) lists SGHKS and YYEKEE. From the cysteine through the phenylalanine, the CDR3 covers 13 amino acids. Just the 39-base CDR3 DNA is kept, in frame starting at base 1. V is cut back by 2 bases and J by 3 bases, with 2 bases in the junction unmatched.

The specimen was blood. The V gene is TRBV5-5 and the J gene is TRBJ2-7; 7 central bases correspond to TRBD1. This TCR was sampled from a man in his thirties or forties in good health. For the CDR3, the sequence is CASSFWDSYEQYF. The sequenced DNA: TGTGCCAGCAGCTTCTGGGACAGCTACGAGCAGTACTTC.